This is a list of T cell receptor beta chains from one sample in a study of shared clonotypes between healthy human individuals. Generated by immunoSEQ multiplex PCR, the TCRdb table keeps only in-frame clones and is missing some. This sample carries over 2 million clones, less than 95% of them seen once, and the ten largest clones take 0.3% to 0.4%. The sequenced sample was naive CD4+ T cells from PBMCs. These receptors came from a man between 18 and 35 years old in good health. Some clones in this sample may be carry-over from other donors' samples. Each CDR3 is given with its conserved first and last residue. Each record gives: J gene, V gene, CDR3 protein.

J: TRBJ2-7; V: TRBV5-4; CDR3: CASSPSTGIRYEQYF
J: TRBJ1-5; V: TRBV7-6; CDR3: CASSPGWGSNQPQHF
J: TRBJ2-1; V: TRBV6-6; CDR3: CASSYTDSPAYNEQFF
J: TRBJ2-7; V: TRBV18; CDR3: CASSLAGLTYEQYF
J: TRBJ2-3; V: TRBV5-1; CDR3: CASSLGLASPDTQYF
J: TRBJ2-5; V: TRBV11-1; CDR3: CASSHRVRQETQYF
J: TRBJ1-4; V: TRBV7-9; CDR3: CASSHGQEGEKLFF
J: TRBJ1-5; V: TRBV7-9; CDR3: CASSLAWGTGNSNQPQHF
J: TRBJ1-2; V: TRBV5-4; CDR3: CASSLPTGIVGYTF
J: TRBJ2-7; V: TRBV6-5; CDR3: CASSYSAGQGAHEQYF
J: TRBJ1-1; V: TRBV9; CDR3: CASSSPRGRVATEAFF
J: TRBJ2-7; V: TRBV23-1; CDR3: CASSPRRLEQYF
J: TRBJ2-1; V: TRBV6-6; CDR3: CASSYSAGGFNEQFF
J: TRBJ2-7; V: TRBV9; CDR3: CASSVGGTSASYEQYF
J: TRBJ2-1; V: TRBV30; CDR3: CAWSVLNPRLGQFF